The next 32 T cell receptor beta chains were all read from a single sample in a study of blood T cells in healthy people across ages. Together with a sample-barcoded 5' primer, a J-beta primer mix was included in a second PCR lasting roughly 6 to 12 cycles. Each CDR3 protein is one row after TCRdb ran MiXCR on the 5' RACE reads. The table records approximately 770,000 distinct CDR3 sequences, about 62% of them present only once. The sequencing sample was made of blood. Source of these receptors: a man aged 30 to 45 in good health.

The gene calls are TRBV5-6 and TRBJ2-4; D is unclear. Judging by the DNA end, TRBJ2-7 fits better; the J call may be wrong. The CDR3 extends over 12 amino acids. Per the germline V gene, CDR1 is SGHDT and CDR2 is YYEEEE. The DNA of the CDR3 is TGTGCCAGCAGCTCAAGATTAGGCGAGCAGTACTTC. Encoded protein: CASSSRLGEQYF.

This clonotype was observed a few times. This chain connects TRBV3-1 to TRBJ2-1; possibly TRBD2 for D (5 bases). The germline CDR1 and CDR2 sequences are LGHDT and YNNKEL (reference sequence). The CDR3 runs to 15 residues. Trimming pared 0 bases from V and 2 bases from J, leaving 8 bases between. This CDR3 is CASSQDREPYNEQFF. The CDR3 coding sequence is TGTGCCAGCAGCCAAGATCGGGAACCCTACAATGAGCAGTTCTTC.

This chain joins TRBV5-1 and TRBJ2-1; TRBD1 might be the D (6 bases). This CDR3 has 14 amino acids. The ends were cut back, 0 bases at V and 10 bases at J, with 14 bases in the middle. The germline gives CDR1 SGHRS, CDR2 YFSETQ. CDR3: CASSLESLQGEQFF. CDR3 coding DNA: TGCGCCAGCAGCTTGGAATCGCTCCAGGGGGAGCAGTTCTTC.

The genes are TRBV7-2 and TRBJ2-4, with D tentatively TRBD2 (5 bases). The CDR3 consists of 15 residues. The germline V and J ends were trimmed by 8 bases and 1 base, with 15 bases remaining between them. CDR1 and CDR2 (germline): SGHTA, FQGNSA. The DNA for the CDR3 is TGTGCCAGCGCGCCAAGCCGGAGGGCCAAAAACATTCAGTACTTC. Translation gives CASAPSRRAKNIQYF.

The chain has TRBV27 and TRBJ1-2; TRBD1 agrees at 7 bases. The CDR3 is 14 residues long. With V trimmed by 1 base and J by 8 bases, 7 bases remained unmatched. Germline values: CDR1 MNHEY, CDR2 SMNVEV (reference sequence). For the CDR3, the DNA is TGTGCCAGCAGTTTATTGGCCGGGACAGACGGCTACACCTTC. Translation gives CASSLLAGTDGYTF.

In the case of this clonotype: At one boundary the junction diverges from the germline segment, which might be a read error. This chain joins TRBV27 and TRBJ2-6, with D perhaps matching TRBD1 (6 bases). The germline V gene has CDR1 MNHEY and CDR2 SMNVEV (reference sequence). This CDR3 spans 16 amino acids. The CDR3 loop reads CASSLRRFSGANALTF. For the CDR3, the DNA is TGTGCCAGCAGTTTAAGAAGATTCTCAGGGGCCAACGCCCTGACTTTC. Together with reference TRBV27 and TRBJ2-6, the CDR3 gives the full variable domain: EAQVTQNPRYLITVTGKKLTVTCSQNMNHEYMSWYRQDPGLGLRQIYYSMNVEVTDKGDVPEGYKVSRKEKRNFPLILESPSPNQTSLYFCASSLRRFSGANALTFGAGSRLTVL.

The chain joins TRBV10-3 to TRBJ2-3, with TRBD1 identical over 8 bases. Trimming cost V 6 bases and J 4 bases; bases outside gene matches: 6. From germline, CDR1 is ENHRY and CDR2 SYGVKD. There are 14 residues in the CDR3. This CDR3 reads CAISLDRESDTQYF. The CDR3 nucleotides read TGTGCCATCAGCTTGGACAGGGAATCAGATACGCAGTATTTT.

The rearrangement links TRBV7-2 to TRBJ2-1; D may match TRBD1 or TRBD2 (6 bases each). CDR3 length: 17 amino acids. V lost 0 bases, J lost 9 bases, and 21 bases lay in between. Germline V gene lookup returns CDR1 SGHTA and CDR2 FQGNSA. CDR3 in DNA: TGTGCCAGCAGCTTAGCGCTAGGGGGGTGGGAACGGAGTGAGCAGTTCTTC. Translating gives CASSLALGGWERSEQFF.

This chain connects TRBV10-3 to TRBJ1-4; D is possibly TRBD1 (5 bases). Trimming stripped 1 base from V and 8 bases from J, with 14 bases between. Germline V gives CDR1 ENHRY, CDR2 SYGVKD. This CDR3 comprises 15 residues. The CDR3 nucleotides are TGTGCCATCAGTGAGTTTCAGGGCTTGGAGGAAAAACTGTTTTTT. This gives the protein CAISEFQGLEEKLFF.

The chain employs TRBV4-2 and TRBJ2-3; tentative D call: TRBD2 (6 bases). Germline CDR1 LGHNA, CDR2 YNFKEQ. There are 18 residues in the CDR3. With 0 bases removed from V and 2 bases from J, the gap between germline ends came to 18 bases. This CDR3 is CASSQELGGIGLTDTQYF. As DNA, the CDR3 is TGTGCCAGCAGCCAAGAATTGGGCGGGATCGGGCTCACAGATACGCAGTATTTT.

V gene TRBV9 combines with J gene TRBJ2-5, with TRBD1 matching over 8 bases. From germline, CDR1 is SGDLS and CDR2 YYNGEE. After removal of 2 bases from V and 3 bases from J, the junction contained 6 bases not matched to a gene. The CDR3 covers 15 residues. Here the CDR3 DNA reads TGTGCCAGCAGCGTCACGGGACAGGATGAAGAGACCCAGTACTTC. This gives the protein CASSVTGQDEETQYF.

The V gene is TRBV7-2, the J gene TRBJ2-7; 11 bases fit TRBD2. The germline CDR1 and CDR2 sequences are SGHTA and FQGNSA. The CDR3 runs 17 residues. With 8 bases clipped from V and 2 bases from J, the junction kept 14 bases outside the gene matches. The CDR3 DNA sequence: TGTGCCAGCTCATCCCCGCAACAGACTAGCGGGACCTACGAGCAGTACTTC. This encodes CASSSPQQTSGTYEQYF.

The genes are TRBV27 and TRBJ2-5; D is perhaps TRBD1 or TRBD2 (5 bases each). Germline values: CDR1 MNHEY, CDR2 SMNVEV (reference sequence). V was cut by 4 bases and J by 4 bases, with 10 bases left in between. The CDR3 is 13 amino acids. CDR3 loop: CASSWLRGETQYF. CDR3 sequence (DNA): TGTGCCAGCAGTTGGCTGAGGGGAGAGACCCAGTACTTC.

The chain links TRBV7-6 to TRBJ2-5; D may be TRBD1 (5 bases). The J call is uncertain, as TRBJ2-7 better fits the DNA end. The CDR3 length is 13 residues. Germline lookup yields CDR1 SGHVS and CDR2 FNYEAQ. The CDR3 region is CASSATEPGEQYF. CDR3 bases: TGTGCCAGCAGCGCGACAGAACCGGGCGAGCAGTACTTC.

This clonotype was seen a handful of times. The chain joins TRBV15 to TRBJ2-1, with TRBD2 matching 15 bases. The length of the CDR3 is 16 residues. Looked up from germline, CDR1 is LNHNV and CDR2 is YYDKDF (reference sequence). The ends lost 2 bases at V and 7 bases at J; junction bases unmatched: 3. CDR3 loop: CATSRKGLAGGNEQFF. CDR3 nucleotides: TGTGCCACCAGCAGAAAGGGACTAGCGGGAGGAAATGAGCAGTTCTTC. Using reference TRBV15 and TRBJ2-1 for the parts outside the CDR3, the full variable domain is DAMVIQNPRYQVTQFGKPVTLSCSQTLNHNVMYWYQQKSSQAPKLLFHYYDKDFNNEADTPDNFQSRRPNTSFCFLDIRSPGLGDTAMYLCATSRKGLAGGNEQFFGPGTRLTVL.

The rearrangement joins TRBV11-2 to TRBJ2-5; D is uncertain. Trimming left V 5 bases short and J 4 bases short, with 14 bases between. This CDR3 has 14 amino acids. Germline CDR1 and CDR2: SGHAT and FQNNGV. Here the CDR3 reads CASSVTGPSETQYF. The CDR3 DNA sequence: TGTGCCAGCAGCGTTACTGGCCCGTCAGAGACCCAGTACTTC.

This clonotype has just one count. The chain uses TRBV29-1 and TRBJ2-1; 7 bases match TRBD2. The better agreement between TRBJ2-7 and the DNA end casts doubt on the J call. The CDR3 is made up of 14 amino acids. The V gene's germline CDR1 is SQVTM and CDR2 ANQGSEA. CDR3 sequence reads: CSVDLGGIYNEQYF. The CDR3 DNA reads as TGCAGCGTTGATCTGGGGGGGATCTACAATGAGCAGTACTTC.

The sample holds a few counts of this clonotype. V and J are TRBV7-2 and TRBJ2-7; 9 bases match TRBD2. From germline, CDR1 is SGHTA and CDR2 FQGNSA. The CDR3 sequence is 14 residues long. The V gene end was trimmed by 3 bases and the J gene end by 1 base; junction bases not matched to a gene: 1. CDR3: CASSFTSGSYEQYF. CDR3 nucleotides: TGTGCCAGCAGCTTCACTAGCGGGTCCTACGAGCAGTACTTC.

J is TRBJ2-1 and V is TRBV11-3, with 7 positions matching TRBD1. Unmatched junction bases numbered 8, after V lost 3 bases and J lost 9 bases. The CDR3 sequence is 14 residues long. CDR1 and CDR2 from the germline V gene are SGHNT and YENEEA. CDR3 sequence (DNA): TGTGCCAGCAGCTTGAGACAGGGAATCGGTGAGCAGTTCTTC. Amino acids: CASSLRQGIGEQFF.

The V gene is TRBV18, the J gene TRBJ2-4, with 7 bases identical to TRBD1. The CDR3 sequence is 16 residues long. Germline V gene lookup returns CDR1 KGHSH and CDR2 LQKENI. J lost 0 bases, V lost 1 base, and 3 bases had no gene match. DNA of the CDR3: TGTGCCAGCTCACCACGACAGGGAGTAGCCAAAAACATTCAGTACTTC. Residues: CASSPRQGVAKNIQYF.

The J gene is TRBJ2-3, the V gene TRBV20-1; D is undetermined. This CDR3 spans 14 amino acids. V was clipped by 6 bases and J by 3 bases, with 16 bases between them. Per the germline V gene, CDR1 is DFQATT and CDR2 is SNEGSKA (reference sequence). The CDR3 loop reads CSATDTARTDTQYF. DNA of the CDR3: TGCAGTGCAACCGACACAGCCAGGACAGATACGCAGTATTTT.

Of note for this clonotype: This sequence may be a read error, since a much larger clone differs from it by one base. The J gene is TRBJ2-5, the V gene TRBV15; TRBD2 aligns across 7 bases. Looked up from germline, CDR1 is LNHNV and CDR2 is YYDKDF (reference sequence). There are 16 residues in the CDR3. V lost 2 bases, J lost 11 bases, and 17 bases stayed unmatched. The CDR3 DNA follows: TGTGCCACCAGCAGAAACGCTCGCGGGAGCAGCGATGAGCAGTACTTC. It is translated as CATSRNARGSSDEQYF.

The chain employs TRBV5-6 and TRBJ2-1; D is unclear. The germline V gene has CDR1 SGHDT and CDR2 YYEEEE. CDR3 length: 12 residues. Trimming shortened V by 3 bases and J by 8 bases, and 9 bases separated the two germline ends. For the CDR3, the DNA is TGTGCCAGCAGCTGGAGCGTTGATGAGCAGTTCTTC. Translation gives CASSWSVDEQFF.

V and J are TRBV5-4 and TRBJ2-1; 8 bases line up with TRBD2. With 2 bases clipped from V and 6 bases from J, the junction kept 1 base outside the gene matches. CDR1 is SGHNT and CDR2 is YYREEE in the germline V gene (reference sequence). CDR3 length: 13 amino acids. CDR3 DNA sequence: TGTGCCAGCAGCTTTGGGACTAGCAATGAGCAGTTCTTC. Translating gives CASSFGTSNEQFF. Drawing the rest from reference TRBV5-4 and TRBJ2-1, the complete variable domain is ETGVTQSPTHLIKTRGQQVTLRCSSQSGHNTVSWYQQALGQGPQFIFQYYREEENGRGNFPPRFSGLQFPNYSSELNVNALELDDSALYLCASSFGTSNEQFFGPGTRLTVL.

V gene TRBV4-2 combines with J gene TRBJ2-2; 10 positions agree with TRBD1. CDR1 and CDR2 (germline): LGHNA, YNFKEQ. The ends lost 3 bases at V and 3 bases at J; junction bases unmatched: 1. The CDR3 contains 15 residues. The DNA of the CDR3 is TGTGCCAGCAGCCACGGACAGGGGGACACCGGGGAGCTGTTTTTT. Translated, it gives CASSHGQGDTGELFF.

The gene calls are TRBV20-1 and TRBJ1-5, with D unresolved. Trimming pared 5 bases from V and 5 bases from J, leaving 13 bases between. Germline lookup yields CDR1 DFQATT and CDR2 SNEGSKA (reference sequence). The CDR3 has 13 residues. CDR3 residues: CSALELGYQPQHF. As DNA, the CDR3 is TGCAGTGCTTTGGAGTTGGGTTATCAGCCCCAGCATTTT.

This clonotype was seen more than once but under ten times. The rearrangement links TRBV20-1 to TRBJ2-7; 8 bases align to TRBD1. Trimming at V came to 6 bases and at J to 2 bases, leaving 3 bases not matched to a gene. Germline CDR1 is DFQATT and CDR2 is SNEGSKA (reference sequence). There are 12 residues in the CDR3. The CDR3 reads CSATDRAYEQYF. Here the CDR3 DNA reads TGCAGTGCCACGGACAGGGCCTACGAGCAGTACTTC.

V and J are TRBV7-6 and TRBJ2-2; D is unresolved. Germline CDR1 and CDR2: SGHVS and FNYEAQ. The CDR3 sequence is 16 residues long. Between the trimmed V and J ends, which lost 5 bases and 6 bases, there was a span of 19 bases. The CDR3 sequence is CASSPGFPPRPGELFF. The DNA for the CDR3 is TGTGCCAGCAGCCCAGGTTTTCCTCCCCGGCCCGGGGAGCTGTTTTTT.

This rearrangement joins TRBV19 to TRBJ1-2, with unresolved D. CDR1 is LNHDA and CDR2 is SQIVND in the germline V gene (reference sequence). This CDR3 region has 13 residues. Between the trimmed V and J ends, which lost 6 bases and 2 bases, there was a span of 10 bases. The CDR3 coding sequence is TGTGCCAGTAGAGCCGGCTTAAACTATGGCTACACCTTC. It is translated as CASRAGLNYGYTF.

In its sample, this clonotype was seen a few times. This rearrangement joins TRBV5-4 to TRBJ1-6; D is unresolved. V gave up 5 bases and J gave up 3 bases, with 15 bases separating them. The germline V gene encodes CDR1 SGHNT and CDR2 YYREEE (reference sequence). The CDR3 contains 16 residues. CDR3 sequence reads: CASSKQTEFYNSPLHF. CDR3 in DNA: TGTGCCAGCAGTAAGCAGACGGAATTCTATAATTCACCCCTCCACTTT.

The V and J genes are TRBV27 and TRBJ2-7, with D possibly matching TRBD2 (5 bases). Trimming shortened V by 11 bases and J by 5 bases, and 25 bases separated the two germline ends. Germline lookup yields CDR1 MNHEY and CDR2 SMNVEV (reference sequence). This CDR3 region has 15 residues. CDR3 in amino acids: CALARPGTVWHEQYF. The CDR3 DNA is TGTGCCCTCGCGCGGCCGGGAACCGTTTGGCACGAGCAGTACTTC.

This clonotype occurred once. V and J are TRBV10-3 and TRBJ2-5; 11 positions match TRBD2. The CDR3 runs 17 residues. The germline gives CDR1 ENHRY, CDR2 SYGVKD. The trim removed 2 bases at V and 2 bases at J, leaving 7 bases unmatched. The CDR3 loop reads CAISERGLAGGQETQYF. The DNA for the CDR3 is TGTGCCATCAGTGAGAGGGGGCTAGCGGGGGGACAAGAGACCCAGTACTTC.